This entry lists 25 T cell receptor beta chains sequenced from one sample in a study of cytomegalovirus exposure and HLA in healthy donors. Assay used: immunoSEQ multiplex PCR; TCRdb lists only in-frame clones, some missing. Of a few hundred thousand clones listed, around 90% are singletons. The sample comprised PBMCs. These receptors all come from a woman aged 18-35 years in good health and CMV-seronegative.

This chain joins TRBV27 and TRBJ2-3; 7 nucleotides match TRBD2. There are 17 residues in the CDR3. Trimming cost V 0 bases and J 1 base; bases outside gene matches: 7. Germline CDR1 and CDR2: MNHEY and SMNVEV (reference sequence). CDR3 protein: CASSLSSPSGGTDTQYF. The CDR3 region has the DNA TGTGCCAGCAGTTTATCGTCCCCTAGCGGTGGCACAGATACGCAGTATTTT.

The rearrangement joins TRBV2 to TRBJ2-3; tentatively, D is TRBD1 (7 bases). Trimming pared 10 bases from V and 5 bases from J, leaving 22 bases between. The CDR3 totals 15 residues. Germline V gene sequence: CDR1 SNHLY, CDR2 FYNNEI. CDR3: CATRLRDSPLDTQYF. The CDR3 DNA follows: TGTGCCACACGCCTGCGGGACAGCCCTTTAGATACGCAGTATTTT.

This rearrangement joins TRBV29-1 to TRBJ2-5, with TRBD1 identical over 7 bases. Losses at the gene ends were 5 bases for V and 4 bases for J; bases not matched to a gene: 1. The CDR3 sequence is 11 residues long. The germline V gene has CDR1 SQVTM and CDR2 ANQGSEA. CDR3: CSVQGVETQYF. In nucleotides, the CDR3 is TGCAGCGTTCAGGGGGTAGAGACCCAGTACTTC.

The chain has TRBV11-2 and TRBJ1-3, with D uncertain. This CDR3 region has 14 residues. Trimming cost V 5 bases and J 2 bases, with 10 bases left between them. CDR1 and CDR2 (germline): SGHAT, FQNNGV. The CDR3, as DNA: TGTGCCAGCAGCATAAGCGGGGCTGGAAACACCATATATTTT. Translation gives CASSISGAGNTIYF.

Note on this clone: Different DNA sequences within this sample yield the same CDR3. The chain employs TRBV27 and TRBJ2-7; TRBD1 aligns across 7 bases. The CDR3 loop spans 14 amino acids. The V and J ends lost 6 bases and 0 bases, in that order; junction bases with no gene match: 5. The germline V gene has CDR1 MNHEY and CDR2 SMNVEV (reference sequence). The CDR3: CASSPRDSSYEQYF. The CDR3 nucleotides read TGTGCCAGCAGCCCCCGGGACAGCTCCTACGAGCAGTACTTC.

The gene calls are TRBV5-8 and TRBJ1-2; 8 bases map to TRBD1. Trimming took 0 bases from V and 7 from J; bases not matched to a gene: 11. The germline gives CDR1 SGHTS, CDR2 YDEGEE. The length of the CDR3 is 16 residues. The CDR3 here is CASSLGYTGGNGGYTF. CDR3 in DNA: TGTGCCAGCAGCTTGGGATATACAGGGGGGAACGGTGGCTACACCTTC. Full variable domain (rest looked up from reference TRBV5-8 and TRBJ1-2): EAGVTQSPTHLIKTRGQQATLRCSPISGHTSVYWYQQALGLGLQFLLWYDEGEERNRGNFPPRFSGRQFPNYSSELNVNALELEDSALYLCASSLGYTGGNGGYTFGSGTRLTVV.

V is TRBV5-4 and J is TRBJ1-1; 10 nucleotides align to TRBD1. Germline loops: CDR1 SGHNT, CDR2 YYREEE (reference sequence). The CDR3 contains 14 residues. V was pared by 6 bases and J by 3 bases, with 5 bases of the junction left unmatched. Here the CDR3 DNA reads TGTGCCAGCATCCGGACAGGGGGGGACACTGAAGCTTTCTTT. Translation gives CASIRTGGDTEAFF.

This chain links TRBV7-7 with TRBJ2-1; tentatively, D is TRBD2 (5 bases). V dropped 1 base and J dropped 7 bases, with 20 bases sitting between them. This CDR3 has 17 residues. Germline V gene sequence: CDR1 SSHAT, CDR2 FNYEAQ (reference sequence). The CDR3 protein is CASSLGTHVGFPNEQFF. The CDR3 bases are TGTGCCAGCAGCTTAGGGACTCATGTAGGATTCCCGAATGAGCAGTTCTTC.

V is TRBV5-6 and J is TRBJ2-7, with TRBD1 matching 8 bases. Trimming cost V 2 bases and J 4 bases; bases outside gene matches: 11. The CDR3 runs 16 residues. Germline V gene data show CDR1 as SGHDT and CDR2 as YYEEEE. As DNA, the CDR3 is TGTGCCAGCAGCTTCGGGTCAGGGGGCGAGGTATACGAGCAGTACTTC. It encodes CASSFGSGGEVYEQYF.

The rearrangement links TRBV4-1 to TRBJ2-3, with D tentatively TRBD2 (6 bases). The CDR3 is 16 residues long. Trimming took off 1 base at V and 0 bases at J, with 11 bases between the two ends. The germline V gene encodes CDR1 MGHRA and CDR2 YSYEKL. This CDR3 reads CASSQAGGTSTDTQYF. CDR3 nucleotides: TGCGCCAGCAGCCAAGCCGGGGGAACTAGCACAGATACGCAGTATTTT.

Worth noting for this clone: Compared with germline, one end of the junction differs, possibly owing to a read error. V gene TRBV4-3 combines with J gene TRBJ1-1; D is uncertain. The CDR3 runs 14 residues. Germline V gene lookup returns CDR1 LGHNA and CDR2 YSLEER. The CDR3: CASSQDGLNTEASF. CDR3 DNA: TGCGCCAGCAGCCAAGACGGACTGAACACTGAAGCTTCCTTT.

The chain employs TRBV7-9 and TRBJ2-7, with TRBD2 matching over 9 bases. The V gene's germline CDR1 is SEHNR and CDR2 FQNEAQ (reference sequence). The CDR3 loop spans 19 amino acids. V dropped 1 base and J dropped 4; count of bases not matched to a gene: 17. The DNA for the CDR3 is TGTGCCAGCAGCTTAGGAGGTTTAGCGGGGGCGCCGACCAGATACGAGCAGTACTTC. Encoded protein: CASSLGGLAGAPTRYEQYF.

This rearrangement joins TRBV7-9 to TRBJ1-4; the D gene is possibly TRBD1 (5 bases). Germline V gene sequence: CDR1 SEHNR, CDR2 FQNEAQ (reference sequence). There are 17 residues in the CDR3. V lost 1 base and J 3 bases, leaving 15 bases between the germline ends. CDR3 loop: CASSLGSSEGPNEKLFF. The CDR3, as DNA: TGTGCCAGCAGCTTAGGGAGCTCGGAGGGGCCTAATGAAAAACTGTTTTTT. Complete variable domain (other parts from reference TRBV7-9 and TRBJ1-4): DTGVSQNPRHKITKRGQNVTFRCDPISEHNRLYWYRQTLGQGPEFLTYFQNEAQLEKSRLLSDRFSAERPKGSFSTLEIQRTEQGDSAMYLCASSLGSSEGPNEKLFFGSGTQLSVL.

The V gene is TRBV5-1, the J gene TRBJ2-7; D might be TRBD2 (5 bases). CDR1 and CDR2 from the germline V gene are SGHRS and YFSETQ. The CDR3 runs 15 residues. The V end lost 0 bases, the J end lost 3 bases, and 13 bases lay between the germline ends. The CDR3 region has the DNA TGCGCCAGCAGCTTGGATGGGGAGCAATACTACGAGCAGTACTTC. The encoded protein is CASSLDGEQYYEQYF.

V gene TRBV7-3 combines with J gene TRBJ2-3, with D possibly being TRBD1 (6 bases). This CDR3 spans 16 amino acids. Germline CDR1 is SGHTA and CDR2 is FQGTGA. Trimming took off 4 bases at V and 0 bases at J, with 14 bases between the two ends. Here the CDR3 DNA reads TGTGCCAGCAGCTCCGGACAGAGCCCTAGCACAGATACGCAGTATTTT. It translates to CASSSGQSPSTDTQYF.

This chain joins TRBV5-1 and TRBJ2-4; the match to TRBD1 covers 8 bases. Per germline, CDR1 SGHRS and CDR2 YFSETQ. The trim removed 4 bases at V and 7 bases at J, leaving 4 bases unmatched. CDR3 length equals 13 residues. The CDR3 protein is CASSQGQGNIQYF. CDR3 DNA: TGCGCCAGCAGCCAAGGACAGGGTAACATTCAGTACTTC. The complete variable domain, with remaining parts taken from reference TRBV5-1 and TRBJ2-4, reads KAGVTQTPRYLIKTRGQQVTLSCSPISGHRSVSWYQQTPGQGLQFLFEYFSETQRNKGNFPGRFSGRQFSNSRSEMNVSTLELGDSALYLCASSQGQGNIQYFGAGTRLSVL.

The rearrangement joins TRBV2 to TRBJ1-5; tentatively, D is TRBD1 (5 bases). Looked up from germline, CDR1 is SNHLY and CDR2 is FYNNEI. Between the trimmed V and J ends, which lost 3 bases and 4 bases, there was a span of 13 bases. The CDR3 is 15 amino acids. The DNA of the CDR3 is TGTGCCAGCAGTGACTTGGGGCACCTAAATCAGCCCCAGCATTTT. This translates into CASSDLGHLNQPQHF.

The chain uses TRBV6-6 and TRBJ1-4; maybe TRBD1 (5 bases). Germline V CDR1 and CDR2: MNHNY, SVGAGI (reference sequence). V lost 2 bases and J 7 bases, leaving 17 bases between the germline ends. There are 16 residues in the CDR3. In nucleotides, the CDR3 is TGTGCCAGCAGTTACGGCCCGAGGACATTCGGTGAAAAACTGTTTTTT. This gives the protein CASSYGPRTFGEKLFF.

This chain connects TRBV4-3 to TRBJ2-1; no clear D gene. The V gene's germline CDR1 is LGHNA and CDR2 YSLEER. The CDR3 sequence is 15 residues long. Trimming pared 4 bases from V and 3 bases from J, leaving 13 bases between. The CDR3 spells CASSPRLPGYNEQFF. DNA for the CDR3: TGCGCCAGCAGCCCCCGTTTGCCAGGCTACAATGAGCAGTTCTTC.

The chain has TRBV28 and TRBJ1-5; 10 nucleotides line up with TRBD1. Germline V gene data show CDR1 as MDHEN and CDR2 as SYDVKM. The CDR3 sequence is 13 residues long. V shed 5 bases, J shed 7 bases, and the junction held 2 bases outside the gene matches. The CDR3 reads CASSGTGVQPQHF. The DNA of the CDR3 is TGTGCCAGCAGTGGGACAGGGGTCCAGCCCCAGCATTTT.

The chain recombines TRBV7-9 with TRBJ2-2; 8 bases align to TRBD2. Germline-derived CDR1 and CDR2 are SEHNR and FQNEAQ (reference sequence). V was clipped by 5 bases and J by 5 bases; unmatched bases: 10. This CDR3 has 16 amino acids. Here the CDR3 reads CASSAPGRGATGELFF. In DNA form, the CDR3 reads TGTGCCAGCAGCGCCCCTGGGCGGGGGGCTACCGGGGAGCTGTTTTTT.

The chain combines TRBV23-1 with TRBJ2-3; perhaps TRBD1 as D (6 bases). TRBV23-1 has ORF status, its function being uncertain. The CDR3 sequence is 19 residues long. V shed 0 bases and J shed 1 base, with 20 bases lying between them. The CDR3 loop reads CASSQSVPGHRDRTDTQYF. Written as DNA, the CDR3 is TGCGCCAGCAGTCAATCTGTCCCGGGACACCGGGACCGCACAGATACGCAGTATTTT.

The chain is built from TRBV27 and TRBJ1-1; D possibly corresponds to TRBD1 (6 bases). In germline, CDR1 is MNHEY, CDR2 SMNVEV (reference sequence). The CDR3 has 13 amino acids. V gave up 6 bases and J gave up 7 bases, with 15 bases separating them. The CDR3 sequence is CASSLLGQIEAFF. The CDR3 nucleotides are TGTGCCAGCAGCCTACTAGGACAGATTGAAGCTTTCTTT.

This chain joins TRBV9 and TRBJ1-1; 12 bases line up with TRBD1. Germline V gene data show CDR1 as SGDLS and CDR2 as YYNGEE. V lost 5 bases and J lost 4; bases outside the gene matches: 6. The CDR3 extends over 15 amino acids. Here the CDR3 DNA reads TGTGCCAGCAGTGGACCGGGACAGGGGGCCACTGAAGCTTTCTTT. Translated, it gives CASSGPGQGATEAFF.

The chain carries TRBV15 and TRBJ2-2, with TRBD2 matching 11 bases. Germline lookup yields CDR1 LNHNV and CDR2 YYDKDF (reference sequence). CDR3 length: 17 amino acids. With V trimmed by 3 bases and J by 1 base, 4 bases remained unmatched. Written as DNA, the CDR3 is TGTGCCACCAGCAGCCCGACTAGCGGGGAGAACACCGGGGAGCTGTTTTTT. It yields the protein CATSSPTSGENTGELFF.